This T cell receptor beta chain was observed in a study of regulatory T cells in long-lasting Graves disease. This clonotype was found once. Per germline, CDR1 DFQATT and CDR2 SNEGSKA (reference sequence). Deletions cut 2 bases from V and 8 bases from J, with 13 bases between. CDR3 size: 13 residues. According to the study, TCR beta libraries were built with iRepertoire HTBI primers and CDR3-region Arm-PCR. Original analysis: Identified across the samples were some 62 TRBV segments and over 11 TRBJ segments. Each CDR3 protein is one row after TCRdb ran MiXCR on the multiplex PCR reads. These V and J calls are TCRdb output, not the study's own analysis. The data contain 350,000 to 500,000 distinct CDR3 sequences, about 16% of them singletons. Indicated time point: newly diagnosed GD, antithyroid drugs for less than 3 months. Following extraction of RNA from PBMCs, that RNA was used to make the TCR library.

The same sample was also used in a study of T cells in Graves' hyperthyroidism and ophthalmopathy. That publication notes: The HTBI primer set drove a first-round RT-PCR of the TCR CDR3.

This sequence was found in a woman aged 30 to 39 with Graves disease. The chain employs TRBV20-1 and TRBJ2-1, with D perhaps matching TRBD2 (5 bases). The starting material was peripheral blood mononuclear cells (PBMCs), obtained at new diagnosis, from a patient treated with antithyroid drugs. CDR3 nucleotides: TGCAGTGCTAGACTATCCGGGGAGCATGAGCAGTTCTTC. It specifies CSARLSGEHEQFF.